This TCR beta chain comes out of a study of T cells in Graves' hyperthyroidism and ophthalmopathy. The V end lost 2 bases, the J end lost 2 bases, and 11 bases lay between the germline ends. This CDR3 spans 14 amino acids. Germline lookup yields CDR1 DFQATT and CDR2 SNEGSKA (reference sequence). Every diagnosis used clinical symptoms, serum thyroxine and TRAb, thyroid ultrasound and orbital computed tomography. RNA transcripts were the template for amplifying TCR beta CDR3 regions. First-round RT-PCR targeting the TCR CDR3 was performed with the HTBI primer set. TCRdb reanalysed the multiplex PCR reads using MiXCR and keeps one entry per CDR3 protein. The data show over 400,000 distinct CDR3 sequences, with 20% to 25% seen just once and 45% to 55% held by the top ten.

The chain has TRBV20-1 and TRBJ2-3; D ambiguous. Sequencing was performed on blood. The origin of this receptor is a woman in her seventies with Graves' ophthalmopathy. This CDR3 reads CSARLDPYTDTQYF. DNA for the CDR3: TGCAGTGCTAGACTGGACCCTTACACAGATACGCAGTATTTT.